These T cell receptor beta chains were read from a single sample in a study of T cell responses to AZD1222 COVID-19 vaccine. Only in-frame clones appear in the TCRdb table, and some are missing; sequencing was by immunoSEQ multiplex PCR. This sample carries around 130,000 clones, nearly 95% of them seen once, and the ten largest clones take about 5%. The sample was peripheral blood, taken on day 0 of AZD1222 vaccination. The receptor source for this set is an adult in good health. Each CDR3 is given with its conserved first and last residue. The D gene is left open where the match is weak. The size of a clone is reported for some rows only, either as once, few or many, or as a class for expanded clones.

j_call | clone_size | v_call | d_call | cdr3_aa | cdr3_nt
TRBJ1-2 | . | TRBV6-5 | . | CAAGGTDGFGGYTF | TGTGCCGCCGGTGGGACGGACGGCTTCGGGGGCTACACCTTC
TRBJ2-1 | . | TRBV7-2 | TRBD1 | CASSLGTGYNEQFF | TGTGCCAGCAGCTTAGGGACAGGGTACAATGAGCAGTTCTTC
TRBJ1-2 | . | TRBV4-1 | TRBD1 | CASSQLGQAIYGYTF | TGCGCCAGCAGCCAACTAGGACAGGCGATCTATGGCTACACCTTC
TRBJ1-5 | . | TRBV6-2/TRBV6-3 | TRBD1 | CASSPFGQVFSNQPQHF | TGTGCCAGCAGCCCTTTCGGACAGGTGTTTAGCAATCAGCCCCAGCATTTT
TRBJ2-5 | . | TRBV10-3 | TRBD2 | CAIRPGTSGGAEETQYF | TGTGCCATCAGACCTGGGACTAGCGGGGGGGCCGAGGAGACCCAGTACTTC
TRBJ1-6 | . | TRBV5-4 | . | CASSPGQQLNSPLHF | TGTGCCAGCAGCCCCGGACAGCAACTCAATTCACCCCTCCACTTT
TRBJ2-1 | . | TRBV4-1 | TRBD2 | CASSQETSVGNEQFF | TGCGCCAGCAGCCAAGAAACTAGCGTGGGCAATGAGCAGTTCTTC
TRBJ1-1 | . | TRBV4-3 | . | CASSRTPGDTEAFF | TGCGCCAGCAGCCGAACCCCAGGGGACACTGAAGCTTTCTTT
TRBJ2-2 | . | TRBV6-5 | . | CASIWGASRSGELFF | TGTGCCAGCATCTGGGGCGCTAGCCGGTCCGGGGAGCTGTTTTTT
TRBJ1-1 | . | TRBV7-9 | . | CASSRPGDTEAFF | TGTGCCAGCAGCCGCCCAGGGGACACTGAAGCTTTCTTT
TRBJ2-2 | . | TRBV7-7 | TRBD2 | CASSLGEIAGVVNTGELFF | TGTGCTAGCAGCTTAGGAGAGATAGCGGGAGTTGTGAACACCGGGGAGCTGTTTTTT
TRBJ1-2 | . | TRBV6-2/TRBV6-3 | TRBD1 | CASSLFTGDFGYTF | TGTGCCAGCAGTCTCTTCACAGGGGATTTTGGCTACACCTTC
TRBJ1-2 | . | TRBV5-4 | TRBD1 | CASSLDLQGATNYGYTF | TGTGCCAGCAGCTTGGACCTTCAGGGGGCGACGAACTATGGCTACACCTTC
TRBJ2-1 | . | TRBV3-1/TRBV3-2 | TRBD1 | CATRGPSSYNEQFF | TGTGCCACCAGGGGGCCAAGCTCCTACAATGAGCAGTTCTTC
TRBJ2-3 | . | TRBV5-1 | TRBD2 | CASKSGLGVDTQYF | TGCGCCAGCAAATCGGGACTAGGGGTGGATACGCAGTATTTT
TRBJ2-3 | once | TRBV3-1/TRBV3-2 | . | CASSQNPRTGDTQYF | TGTGCCAGCAGCCAAAACCCCCGAACGGGAGATACGCAGTATTTT
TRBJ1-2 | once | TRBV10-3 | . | CAISVDDTPYGYTF | TGTGCCATCAGTGTAGACGACACACCCTATGGCTACACCTTC
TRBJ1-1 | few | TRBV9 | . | CASSAGGVLGTEAFF | TGTGCCAGCAGCGCGGGCGGGGTCTTGGGCACTGAAGCTTTCTTT
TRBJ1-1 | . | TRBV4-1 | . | CARGVNTEAFF | TGCGCCAGGGGGGTCAACACTGAAGCTTTCTTT
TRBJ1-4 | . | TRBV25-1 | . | CASSKSRGTATNEKLFF | TGTGCCAGCAGTAAATCTAGGGGTACGGCAACTAATGAAAAACTGTTTTTT
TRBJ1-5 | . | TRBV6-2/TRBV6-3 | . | CASSYSEGPQHF | TGTGCCAGCAGTTACTCAGAGGGGCCCCAGCATTTT
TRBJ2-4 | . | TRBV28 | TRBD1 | CASSGQGDIQYF | TGTGCCAGCAGCGGACAGGGGGACATTCAGTACTTC
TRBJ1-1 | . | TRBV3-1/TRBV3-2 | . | CASSQDLGGAGEAFF | TGTGCCAGCAGCCAAGATCTAGGGGGGGCGGGTGAAGCTTTCTTT
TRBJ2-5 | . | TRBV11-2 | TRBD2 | CASSPGTSGGVQETQYF | TGTGCCAGCAGCCCCGGGACTAGCGGGGGGGTACAAGAGACCCAGTACTTC
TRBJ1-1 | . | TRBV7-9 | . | CASTSYGPEDTEAFF | TGTGCCAGCACCTCATATGGGCCAGAAGACACTGAAGCTTTCTTT
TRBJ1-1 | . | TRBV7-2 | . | CASSLMGDTEAFF | TGTGCCAGCAGCTTAATGGGGGACACTGAAGCTTTCTTT
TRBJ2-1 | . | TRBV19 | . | CATIVRQEQFF | TGTGCCACCATTGTGAGACAGGAGCAGTTCTTC
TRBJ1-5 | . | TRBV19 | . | CASSIRQDLMRGQPQHF | TGTGCCAGTAGTATCCGACAGGACCTAATGCGGGGGCAGCCCCAGCATTTT
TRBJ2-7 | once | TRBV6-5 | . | CASSYGPERGYEQYF | TGTGCCAGCAGTTATGGCCCCGAGCGTGGATACGAGCAGTACTTC
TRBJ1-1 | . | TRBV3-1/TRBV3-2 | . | CASSQGAAPEAFF | TGTGCCAGCAGCCAAGGTGCGGCTCCTGAAGCTTTCTTT
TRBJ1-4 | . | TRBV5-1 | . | CASSLAVGNEKLFF | TGCGCCAGCAGCTTGGCCGTTGGGAATGAAAAACTGTTTTTT
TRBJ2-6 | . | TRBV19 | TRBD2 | CASSMRWIGRVNLAGANVLTF | TGTGCCAGTAGTATGAGGTGGATCGGGAGGGTGAATTTAGCTGGGGCCAACGTCCTGACTTTC
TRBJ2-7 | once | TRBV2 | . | CASSDRLTSKEQYF | TGTGCCAGCAGTGATAGATTGACGTCTAAAGAGCAGTACTTC
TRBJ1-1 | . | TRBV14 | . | CASSQEVGTEAFF | TGTGCCAGCAGCCAAGAGGTTGGCACTGAAGCTTTCTTT
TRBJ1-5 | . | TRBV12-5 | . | CASGLGFDQPQHF | TGTGCTAGTGGTCTCGGGTTTGATCAGCCCCAGCATTTT
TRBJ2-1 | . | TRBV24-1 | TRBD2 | CATSDRGLAGEDEQFF | TGTGCCACCAGTGACCGAGGACTAGCGGGAGAAGATGAGCAGTTCTTC
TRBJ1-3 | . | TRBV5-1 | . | CASTLGFGNTIYF | TGCGCCAGCACGCTAGGATTTGGAAACACCATATATTTT
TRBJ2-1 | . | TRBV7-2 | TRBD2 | CASSYNSGGYNEQFF | TGTGCCAGCAGCTACAACAGCGGGGGATACAATGAGCAGTTCTTC